The sequence of this TCR beta chain was determined in a study of T-cell reconstitution after alpha-beta-depleted transplantation in children. Study conclusions and caveats: Reportedly, alpha-beta T cells present about two months post-transplant originated from several hundred expanded clones of graft origin. Hyperexpanded clones declined; after one year, newly produced T cells mostly supplied diversity.

CDR3 length: 12 residues. Deletions cut 4 bases from V and 5 bases from J, with 9 bases between. Germline V lookup: CDR1 MNHEY, CDR2 SVGAGI. As concerns this clonotype: Its target is not known.

Preparing the TCRbeta library involved the use of unique molecular identifiers. TCRdb independently ran MiXCR on the PCR reads; one entry per CDR3 protein. The data hold hundreds of thousands of distinct CDR3 sequences, with roughly a quarter observed a single time. The gene calls are TRBV6-5 and TRBJ2-7; D gene unclear. Material: PBMCs, mostly from graft donor cells, obtained 360 days after TCRalphabeta/CD19-depleted stem cell transplant. This TCR was recovered from a female patient aged 2 to 10 who had a stem cell transplant for congenital amegakaryocytic thrombocytopenia, so the T cells may come from the graft donor. CDR3 bases: TGTGCCAGCAGTTCTACACCTCACGAGCAGTACTTC. It is translated as CASSSTPHEQYF.